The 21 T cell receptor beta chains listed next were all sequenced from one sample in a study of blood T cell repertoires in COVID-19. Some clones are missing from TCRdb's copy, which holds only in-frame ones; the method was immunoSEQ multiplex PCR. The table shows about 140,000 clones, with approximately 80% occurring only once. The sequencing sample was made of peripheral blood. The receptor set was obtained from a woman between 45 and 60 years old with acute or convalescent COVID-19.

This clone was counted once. The CDR3 reads CASSSARGRETQYF. Written as DNA, the CDR3 is TGTGCCAGCAGCTCGGCCAGGGGTCGGGAGACCCAGTACTTC. The chain combines TRBV7-9 with TRBJ2-5, with a tentative D call TRBD1 (6 bases). The V and J ends lost 4 bases and 5 bases respectively, with 14 bases between them. The CDR3 runs to 14 residues. Germline values: CDR1 SEHNR, CDR2 FQNEAQ (reference sequence).

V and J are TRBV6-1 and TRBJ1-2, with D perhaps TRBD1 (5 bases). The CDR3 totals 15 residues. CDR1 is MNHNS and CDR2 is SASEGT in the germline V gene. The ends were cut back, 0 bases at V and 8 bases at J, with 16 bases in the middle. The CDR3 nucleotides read TGTGCCAGCAGTGAAGCGCAAGGGGCGGCTCGCGGCTACACCTTC. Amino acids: CASSEAQGAARGYTF.

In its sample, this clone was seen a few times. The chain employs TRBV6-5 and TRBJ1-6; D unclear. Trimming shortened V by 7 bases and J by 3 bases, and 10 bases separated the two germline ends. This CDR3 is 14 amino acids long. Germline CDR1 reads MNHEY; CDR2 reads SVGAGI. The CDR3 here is CASISGIYNSPLHF. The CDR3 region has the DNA TGTGCCAGCATTTCGGGAATCTATAATTCACCCCTCCACTTT.

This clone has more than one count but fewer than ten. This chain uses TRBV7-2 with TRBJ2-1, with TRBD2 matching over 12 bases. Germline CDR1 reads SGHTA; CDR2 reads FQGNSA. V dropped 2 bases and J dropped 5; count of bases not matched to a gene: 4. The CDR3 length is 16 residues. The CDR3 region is CASSLSSGGAHNEQFF. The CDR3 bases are TGTGCCAGCAGCTTATCTAGCGGGGGGGCCCACAATGAGCAGTTCTTC.

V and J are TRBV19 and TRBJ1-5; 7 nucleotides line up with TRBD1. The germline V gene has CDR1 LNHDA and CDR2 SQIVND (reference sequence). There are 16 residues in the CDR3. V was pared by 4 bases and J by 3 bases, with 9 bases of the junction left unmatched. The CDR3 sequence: CASSNRGGPFNQPQHF. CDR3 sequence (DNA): TGTGCCAGTAGTAACAGGGGTGGCCCGTTCAATCAGCCCCAGCATTTT. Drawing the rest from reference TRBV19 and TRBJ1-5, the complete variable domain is DGGITQSPKYLFRKEGQNVTLSCEQNLNHDAMYWYRQDPGQGLRLIYYSQIVNDFQKGDIAEGYSVSREKKESFPLTVTSAQKNPTAFYLCASSNRGGPFNQPQHFGDGTRLSIL.

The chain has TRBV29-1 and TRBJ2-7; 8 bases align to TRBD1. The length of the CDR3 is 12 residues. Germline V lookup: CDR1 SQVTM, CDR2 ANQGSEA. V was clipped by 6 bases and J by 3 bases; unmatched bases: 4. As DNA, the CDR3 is TGCAGCGTCTTGGACAGGGACTACGAGCAGTACTTC. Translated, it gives CSVLDRDYEQYF.

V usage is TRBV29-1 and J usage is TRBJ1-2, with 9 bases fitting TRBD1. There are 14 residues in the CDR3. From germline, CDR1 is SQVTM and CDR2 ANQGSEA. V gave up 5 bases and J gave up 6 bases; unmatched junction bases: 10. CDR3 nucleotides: TGCAGCGTTTTTGCCGGGACAGGGAGACATGGCTACACCTTC. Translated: CSVFAGTGRHGYTF.

The CDR3 DNA is TGTGCCAGCAGTTCCCTAGCGGGGGGCGAAGAGACCCAGTACTTC. It codes for CASSSLAGGEETQYF. The chain combines TRBV6-2 or TRBV6-3 with TRBJ2-5; TRBD2 agrees at 11 bases. Germline CDR1 reads MNHEY; CDR2 reads SVGEGT. V shed 4 bases and J 3 bases; nucleotides not matched to a gene: 4. The CDR3 length is 15 residues.

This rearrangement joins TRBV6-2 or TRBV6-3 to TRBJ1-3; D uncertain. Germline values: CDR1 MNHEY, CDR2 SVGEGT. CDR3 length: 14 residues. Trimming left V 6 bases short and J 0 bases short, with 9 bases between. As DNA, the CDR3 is TGTGCCAGCAGCGGCGGGAACTCTGGAAACACCATATATTTT. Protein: CASSGGNSGNTIYF.

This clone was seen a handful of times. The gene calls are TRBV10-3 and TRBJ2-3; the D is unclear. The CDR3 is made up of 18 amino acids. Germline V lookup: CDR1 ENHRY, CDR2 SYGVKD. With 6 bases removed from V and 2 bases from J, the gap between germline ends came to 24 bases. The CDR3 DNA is TGTGCCATCAGGTCCGCAGATCGCAATGTTGAAAACACAGATACGCAGTATTTT. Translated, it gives CAIRSADRNVENTDTQYF.

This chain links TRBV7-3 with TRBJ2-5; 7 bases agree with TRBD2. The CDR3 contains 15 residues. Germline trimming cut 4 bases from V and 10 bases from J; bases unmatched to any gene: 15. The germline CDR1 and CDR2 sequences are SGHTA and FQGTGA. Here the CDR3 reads CASSSQAGPAADQYF. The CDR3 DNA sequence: TGTGCCAGCAGCTCCCAAGCGGGGCCCGCCGCGGACCAGTACTTC.

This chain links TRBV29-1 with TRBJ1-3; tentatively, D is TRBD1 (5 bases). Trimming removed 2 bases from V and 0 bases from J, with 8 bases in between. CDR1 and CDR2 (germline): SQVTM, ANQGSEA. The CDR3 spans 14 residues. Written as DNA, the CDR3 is TGCAGCGTTGAATATGGGGCCTCTGGAAACACCATATATTTT. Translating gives CSVEYGASGNTIYF.

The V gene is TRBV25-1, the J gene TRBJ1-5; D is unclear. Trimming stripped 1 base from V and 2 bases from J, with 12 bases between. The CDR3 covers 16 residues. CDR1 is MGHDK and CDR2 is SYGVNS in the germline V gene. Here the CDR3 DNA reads TGTGCCAGCAGTGAATCGGGGAGCCCAGGCAATCAGCCCCAGCATTTT. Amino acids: CASSESGSPGNQPQHF.

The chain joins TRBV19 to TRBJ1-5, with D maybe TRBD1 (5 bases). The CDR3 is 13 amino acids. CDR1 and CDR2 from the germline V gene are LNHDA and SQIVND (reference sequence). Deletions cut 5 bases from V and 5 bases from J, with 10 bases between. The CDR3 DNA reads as TGTGCCAGTAGTGGCGGGGGACATCAGCCCCAGCATTTT. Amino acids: CASSGGGHQPQHF.

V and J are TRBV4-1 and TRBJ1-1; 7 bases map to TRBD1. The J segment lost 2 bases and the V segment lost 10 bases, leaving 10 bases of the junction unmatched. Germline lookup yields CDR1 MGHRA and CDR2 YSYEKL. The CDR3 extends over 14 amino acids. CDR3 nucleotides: TGCGCCACCCGGGGGACAGATGCTAACACTGAAGCTTTCTTT. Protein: CATRGTDANTEAFF.

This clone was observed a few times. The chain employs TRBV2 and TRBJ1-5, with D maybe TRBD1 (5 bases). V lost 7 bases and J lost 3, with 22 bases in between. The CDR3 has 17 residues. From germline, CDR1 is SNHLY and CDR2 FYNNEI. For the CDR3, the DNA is TGTGCCAGCAAGCTACTGGACACATCAAGCAACAATCAGCCCCAGCATTTT. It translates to CASKLLDTSSNNQPQHF.

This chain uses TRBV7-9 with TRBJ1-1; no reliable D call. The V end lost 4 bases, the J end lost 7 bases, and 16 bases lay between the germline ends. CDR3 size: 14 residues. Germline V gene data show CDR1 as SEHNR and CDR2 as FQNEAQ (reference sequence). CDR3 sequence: CASSSGSEGVEAFF. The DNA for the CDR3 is TGTGCCAGCAGCTCCGGGAGCGAAGGTGTTGAAGCTTTCTTT. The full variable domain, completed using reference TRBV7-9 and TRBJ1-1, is DTGVSQNPRHKITKRGQNVTFRCDPISEHNRLYWYRQTLGQGPEFLTYFQNEAQLEKSRLLSDRFSAERPKGSFSTLEIQRTEQGDSAMYLCASSSGSEGVEAFFGQGTRLTVV.

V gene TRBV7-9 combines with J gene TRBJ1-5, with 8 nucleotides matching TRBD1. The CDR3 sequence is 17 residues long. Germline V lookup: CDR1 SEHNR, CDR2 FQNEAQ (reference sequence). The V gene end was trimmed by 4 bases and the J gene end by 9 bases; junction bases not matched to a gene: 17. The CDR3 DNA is TGTGCCAGCAGCTCAACGTACACCGGGACAGGTGAAGGGCCCCAGCATTTT. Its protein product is CASSSTYTGTGEGPQHF.

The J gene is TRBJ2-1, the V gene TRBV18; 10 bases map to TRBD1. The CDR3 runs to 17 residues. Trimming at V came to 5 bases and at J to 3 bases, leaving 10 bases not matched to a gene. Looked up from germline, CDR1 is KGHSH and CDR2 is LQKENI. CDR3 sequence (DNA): TGTGCCAGCTCATCAGTCGCCGGGACAGGGGTCTACAATGAGCAGTTCTTC. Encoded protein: CASSSVAGTGVYNEQFF.

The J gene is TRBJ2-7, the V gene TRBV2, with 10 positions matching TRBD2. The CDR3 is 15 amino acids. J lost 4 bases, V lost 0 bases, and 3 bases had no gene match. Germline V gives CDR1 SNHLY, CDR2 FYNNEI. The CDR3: CASSEAPSGGYEQYF. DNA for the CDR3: TGTGCCAGCAGTGAAGCCCCTAGCGGGGGTTACGAGCAGTACTTC.

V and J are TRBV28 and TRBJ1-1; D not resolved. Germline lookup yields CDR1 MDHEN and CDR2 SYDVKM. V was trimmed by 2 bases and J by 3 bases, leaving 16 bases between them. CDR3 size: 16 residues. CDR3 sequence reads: CASSLGSADFHTEAFF. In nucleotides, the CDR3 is TGTGCCAGCAGTTTAGGTTCAGCAGACTTCCACACTGAAGCTTTCTTT. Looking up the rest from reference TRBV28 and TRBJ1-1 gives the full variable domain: DVKVTQSSRYLVKRTGEKVFLECVQDMDHENMFWYRQDPGLGLRLIYFSYDVKMKEKGDIPEGYSVSREKKERFSLILESASTNQTSMYLCASSLGSADFHTEAFFGQGTRLTVV.